Listed below are T cell receptor beta chains from one sample, sequenced in a study of T cells in Graves' hyperthyroidism and ophthalmopathy. TCRdb used MiXCR to reprocess the multiplex PCR reads, holding one entry per CDR3 protein. The table includes about 720,000 distinct CDR3 sequences, around 19% detected once. The material sequenced was blood. These TCRs come from a woman aged 50 to 60 with Graves' hyperthyroidism that later progressed to Graves' ophthalmopathy. Each CDR3 is given with its conserved first and last residue. A D gene is named only where the DNA matches it firmly. Only part of the rows carry a size: once, few, many, or a class if the clone is expanded.

TRBV20-1	.	TRBJ1-2	.	CSAREDPNYGYTF	TGCAGTGCTAGAGAGGACCCGAACTATGGCTACACCTTC
TRBV5-1	.	TRBJ1-1	.	CASSFGATAFF	TGCGCCAGCAGCTTTGGCGCGACAGCTTTCTTT
TRBV7-9	.	TRBJ1-5	many	CASSLDGGDNQPQHF	TGTGCCAGCAGCTTAGACGGGGGTGACAATCAGCCCCAGCATTTT
TRBV2	TRBD1	TRBJ1-5	many	CASSETGGFQPQHF	TGTGCCAGCAGTGAGACAGGGGGGTTCCAGCCCCAGCATTTT
TRBV5-1	TRBD2	TRBJ2-2	many	CASSLTGTSKTGELFF	TGCGCCAGCAGCTTAACCGGGACTAGTAAAACCGGGGAGCTGTTTTTT
TRBV24-1	.	TRBJ2-1	.	CATSSSGPSYNEQFF	TGTGCCACCAGTAGCAGCGGTCCCTCCTACAATGAGCAGTTCTTC
TRBV4-1	.	TRBJ2-2	.	CASSQDGSRPGELFF	TGCGCCAGCAGCCAAGATGGGAGCCGGCCCGGGGAGCTGTTTTTT
TRBV24-1	.	TRBJ2-7	few	CATSKRTAPYEQYF	TGTGCCACCAGTAAACGGACAGCCCCCTACGAGCAGTACTTC
TRBV7-9	.	TRBJ1-1	many	CASSGRTDNTEAFF	TGTGCCAGCAGCGGCCGGACAGACAACACTGAAGCTTTCTTT
TRBV5-1	.	TRBJ1-3	.	CASSSSGGTSGNTIYF	TGCGCCAGCAGCAGCAGCGGAGGGACGTCTGGAAACACCATATATTTT
TRBV20-1	.	TRBJ1-1	few	CSARRSSLNTEAFF	TGCAGTGCTAGAAGAAGTTCCTTGAACACTGAAGCTTTCTTT
TRBV12-3/TRBV12-4	.	TRBJ2-3	many	CASSPRLWTSTDTQYF	TGTGCCAGCAGTCCTCGCCTATGGACTAGCACAGATACGCAGTATTTT
TRBV2	.	TRBJ1-5	few	CASSEAVRAKQPQHF	TGTGCCAGCAGTGAAGCGGTGAGGGCGAAGCAGCCCCAGCATTTT
TRBV19	.	TRBJ1-1	few	CASGEGMNTEAFF	TGTGCCAGTGGGGAGGGGATGAACACTGAAGCTTTCTTT
TRBV29-1	TRBD2	TRBJ2-2	.	CSVGRGGDTGELFF	TGCAGCGTAGGGCGGGGGGGAGACACCGGGGAGCTGTTTTTT
TRBV12-3/TRBV12-4	.	TRBJ2-7	few	CASSLGGHYEQYF	TGTGCCAGCAGTTTAGGAGGACACTACGAGCAGTACTTC
TRBV20-1	.	TRBJ1-2	many	CSAKKGWEGYTF	TGCAGTGCCAAGAAGGGGTGGGAAGGCTACACCTTC
TRBV11-2	.	TRBJ2-1	few	CASSPVVDYEQFF	TGTGCCAGCAGCCCCGTAGTAGACTATGAGCAGTTCTTC
TRBV24-1	.	TRBJ2-2	.	CATSVGWNTGELFF	TGTGCCACCAGTGTGGGTTGGAACACCGGGGAGCTGTTTTTT
TRBV20-1	.	TRBJ2-2	few	CSARQQTGSNTGELFF	TGCAGTGCTAGACAACAGACAGGTTCGAACACCGGGGAGCTGTTTTTT
TRBV27	.	TRBJ2-3	.	CASSLSMLAVVRSTDTQYF	TGTGCCAGCAGTTTATCGATGTTAGCGGTAGTGAGGAGCACAGATACGCAGTATTTT
TRBV3-1	.	TRBJ1-3	few	CASSQDSTRAKTIYF	TGTGCCAGCAGCCAAGATTCGACCAGGGCAAAGACCATATATTTT
TRBV20-1	.	TRBJ1-5	many	CSARDVPHLNQPQHF	TGCAGTGCTAGAGATGTCCCACATCTCAATCAGCCCCAGCATTTT
TRBV6-1	.	TRBJ2-5	.	CASSTFRGETQYF	TGTGCCAGCAGTACCTTCAGGGGAGAGACCCAGTACTTC
TRBV18	TRBD1	TRBJ2-1	few	CASSRDRGTHNEQFF	TGTGCCAGCTCACGGGACAGGGGGACCCACAATGAGCAGTTCTTC
TRBV7-9	.	TRBJ2-7	few	CASSPNRGLDEQYF	TGTGCCAGCAGCCCCAACCGGGGGCTGGACGAGCAGTACTTC
TRBV11-3	.	TRBJ1-5	few	CASSLVRISNQPQHF	TGTGCCAGCAGCTTAGTCCGGATTAGCAATCAGCCCCAGCATTTT